The 10 T cell receptor beta chains given below trace back to one sample, sequenced in a study of T cell changes during pregnancy in multiple sclerosis. Clones were sequenced by immunoSEQ multiplex PCR, and TCRdb holds only the in-frame ones, with some missing. In the table there are approximately 93,000 clones, under 95% of which are singletons. The sequencing used peripheral blood, collected in the first trimester of pregnancy. These receptor sequences come from a female donor in good health, enrolled as a control in a pregnancy study.

V usage is TRBV14 and J usage is TRBJ1-2, with TRBD1 as a possible D gene (5 bases). The CDR3 contains 14 residues. Germline lookup yields CDR1 SGHDN and CDR2 FVKESK. With 5 bases removed from V and 2 bases from J, the gap between germline ends came to 12 bases. The CDR3 DNA follows: TGTGCCAGCAGCGACTACGGGGGAAACTATGGCTACACCTTC. Its translation is CASSDYGGNYGYTF. Based on the CDR3 plus reference TRBV14 and TRBJ1-2, the full variable domain is EAGVTQFPSHSVIEKGQTVTLRCDPISGHDNLYWYRRVMGKEIKFLLHFVKESKQDESGMPNNRFLAERTGGTYSTLKVQPAELEDSGVYFCASSDYGGNYGYTFGSGTRLTVV.

The V gene is TRBV7-8, the J gene TRBJ2-1; weak D call: TRBD1 (5 bases). Looked up from germline, CDR1 is SGHVS and CDR2 is FQNEAQ. This CDR3 is built from 14 residues. The V end lost 1 base, the J end lost 6 bases, and 10 bases lay between the germline ends. The CDR3 here is CASSLGGAGNEQFF. Here the CDR3 DNA reads TGTGCCAGCAGCTTAGGTGGGGCCGGCAATGAGCAGTTCTTC. The full variable domain, in which reference TRBV7-8 and TRBJ2-1 provide the parts outside the CDR3, is GAGVSQSPRYKVAKRGQDVALRCDPISGHVSLFWYQQALGQGPEFLTYFQNEAQLDKSGLPSDRFFAERPEGSVSTLKIQRTQQEDSAVYLCASSLGGAGNEQFFGPGTRLTVL.

V usage is TRBV27 and J usage is TRBJ2-3; TRBD1 matches at 10 bases. CDR3 length: 16 residues. V gave up 5 bases and J gave up 0 bases; unmatched junction bases: 5. CDR1 MNHEY and CDR2 SMNVEV come from the germline V gene (reference sequence). CDR3 protein: CASSLDRGLSTDTQYF. CDR3 in DNA: TGTGCCAGCAGTCTTGACAGGGGGCTAAGCACAGATACGCAGTATTTT.

The chain combines TRBV5-1 with TRBJ1-6; 8 bases line up with TRBD1. V dropped 3 bases and J dropped 2; count of bases not matched to a gene: 7. Germline CDR1 reads SGHRS; CDR2 reads YFSETQ. The CDR3 loop spans 17 amino acids. CDR3 sequence reads: CASSSGQGGTYNSPLHF. CDR3 sequence (DNA): TGCGCCAGCAGCTCAGGACAGGGAGGCACCTATAATTCACCCCTCCACTTT.

This sequence joins TRBV27 and TRBJ1-1, with no clear D. In germline, CDR1 is MNHEY, CDR2 SMNVEV (reference sequence). Trimming left V 7 bases short and J 2 bases short, with 8 bases between. The CDR3 is 12 residues long. CDR3 sequence: CASIGSNTEAFF. CDR3 nucleotides: TGTGCCAGCATAGGGAGTAACACTGAAGCTTTCTTT.

This clone was detected once. The gene calls are TRBV5-1 and TRBJ2-3; 10 positions match TRBD2. Germline lookup yields CDR1 SGHRS and CDR2 YFSETQ. V shed 4 bases and J 1 base; nucleotides not matched to a gene: 6. This CDR3 has 16 amino acids. The CDR3 loop reads CASSLNLAGGTDTQYF. The CDR3 DNA reads TGCGCCAGCAGCCTGAATCTAGCGGGGGGCACAGATACGCAGTATTTT.

This chain links TRBV28 with TRBJ2-7; the match to TRBD2 covers 9 bases. The germline V gene encodes CDR1 MDHEN and CDR2 SYDVKM. The CDR3 extends over 13 amino acids. The ends lost 4 bases at V and 5 bases at J; junction bases unmatched: 3. CDR3 nucleotide sequence: TGTGCCAGCAGTTCAGCGGGGGGCCACGAGCAGTACTTC. Translated: CASSSAGGHEQYF.

This clone was detected a few times. The V gene is TRBV7-9, the J gene TRBJ2-5; the match to TRBD2 covers 9 bases. Per germline, CDR1 SEHNR and CDR2 FQNEAQ (reference sequence). There are 13 residues in the CDR3. V was clipped by 0 bases and J by 13 bases; unmatched bases: 6. The CDR3 here is CASSLAGTSPRYF. The CDR3 DNA follows: TGTGCCAGCAGCTTAGCGGGGACTAGCCCGCGGTACTTC.

The V gene is TRBV4-3, the J gene TRBJ1-2, with 9 nucleotides matching TRBD1. The germline V gene has CDR1 LGHNA and CDR2 YSLEER. The J segment lost 3 bases and the V segment lost 6 bases, leaving 5 bases of the junction unmatched. The CDR3 length is 14 residues. This chain's CDR3 is CASSRTGEDYGYTF. In DNA form, the CDR3 reads TGCGCCAGCAGTCGGACAGGGGAGGACTATGGCTACACCTTC.

The CDR3, as DNA: TGTGCCAGCAGTTATGACAATCCCAATAATTCACCCCTCCACTTT. Protein product: CASSYDNPNNSPLHF. The chain employs TRBV2 and TRBJ1-6; no clear D gene. CDR3 size: 15 residues. Between the trimmed V and J ends, which lost 5 bases and 5 bases, there was a span of 13 bases. Germline loops: CDR1 SNHLY, CDR2 FYNNEI.